Sequencing of this TCR beta chain was carried out in a study of molecular identifiers for immune sequencing clone quantification. Of note for this clonotype: Its specificity is unknown.

The CDR3 is 17 residues long. V was shortened by 8 bases and J by 3 bases, with 26 bases between the two germline ends. The germline CDR1 and CDR2 sequences are MNHEY and SVGAGI. The bulk TCR libraries were made with methods described before and with listed TCR primers. Each CDR3 protein is one row after TCRdb ran MiXCR on the PCR reads. The data show 97,000 or so distinct CDR3 sequences, about 35% seen once. Study observations and caveats: Clones carrying above 20 RNA copies accounted for over 98% of effector molecules, under 1% in naive cells. Spiked Jurkat TCR RNA equivalent to one cell reportedly surfaced among some 1 million naive cells.

The sequencing input was naive CD8+ T cells from blood, with Jurkat cell RNA spiked in. Stated subset: FACS-sorted CD8+CD4-CCR7+CD45RA+ naive T cells. The clonotype originates from a human donor in good health. Some libraries in this study had Jurkat cell RNA spiked in. The chain joins TRBV6-5 to TRBJ2-7, with a tentative D call TRBD2 (5 bases). This chain's CDR3 is CASGLPSGIPPFYEQYF. The DNA for the CDR3 is TGTGCCAGCGGATTACCCTCCGGGATCCCGCCTTTCTACGAGCAGTACTTC.